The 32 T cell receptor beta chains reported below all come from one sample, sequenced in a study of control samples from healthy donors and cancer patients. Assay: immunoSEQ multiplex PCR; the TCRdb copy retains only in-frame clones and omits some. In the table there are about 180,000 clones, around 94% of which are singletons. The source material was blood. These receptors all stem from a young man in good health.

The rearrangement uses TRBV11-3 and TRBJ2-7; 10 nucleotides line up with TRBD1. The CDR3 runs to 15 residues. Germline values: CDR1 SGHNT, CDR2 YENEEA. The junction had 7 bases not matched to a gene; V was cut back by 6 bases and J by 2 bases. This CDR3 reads CASSFGTGATYEQYF. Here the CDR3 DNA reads TGTGCCAGCAGTTTCGGGACAGGGGCTACCTACGAGCAGTACTTC.

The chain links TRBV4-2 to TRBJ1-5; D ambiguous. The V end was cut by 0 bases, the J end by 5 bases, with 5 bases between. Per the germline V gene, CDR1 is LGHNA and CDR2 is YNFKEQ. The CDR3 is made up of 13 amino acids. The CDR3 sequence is CASSQDPDQPQHF. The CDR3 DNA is TGTGCCAGCAGCCAAGATCCGGATCAGCCCCAGCATTTT.

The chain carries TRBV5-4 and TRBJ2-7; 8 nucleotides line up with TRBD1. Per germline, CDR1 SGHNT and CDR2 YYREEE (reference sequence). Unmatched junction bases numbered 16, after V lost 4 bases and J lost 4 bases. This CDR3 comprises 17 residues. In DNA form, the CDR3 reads TGTGCCAGCAGCCCTCAATTCGGGACAGGAGGAGGATACGAGCAGTACTTC. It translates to CASSPQFGTGGGYEQYF.

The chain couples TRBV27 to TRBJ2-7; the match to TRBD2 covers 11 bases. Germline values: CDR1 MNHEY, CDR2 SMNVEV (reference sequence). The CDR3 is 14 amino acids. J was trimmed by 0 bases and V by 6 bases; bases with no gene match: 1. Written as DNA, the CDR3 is TGTGCCAGCAGGACTAGCGGGGTCTCCTACGAGCAGTACTTC. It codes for CASRTSGVSYEQYF.

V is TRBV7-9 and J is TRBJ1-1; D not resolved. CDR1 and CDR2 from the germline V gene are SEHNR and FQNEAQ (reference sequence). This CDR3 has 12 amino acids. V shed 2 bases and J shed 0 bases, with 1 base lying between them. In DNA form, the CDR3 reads TGTGCCAGCAGCTTAATGAACACTGAAGCTTTCTTT. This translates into CASSLMNTEAFF.

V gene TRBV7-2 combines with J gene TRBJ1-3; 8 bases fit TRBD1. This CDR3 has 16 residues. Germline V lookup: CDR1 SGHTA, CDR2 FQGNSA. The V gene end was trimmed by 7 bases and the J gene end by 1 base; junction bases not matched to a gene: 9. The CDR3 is CASKVGQGLSGNTIYF. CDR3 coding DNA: TGTGCCAGCAAAGTAGGACAGGGCCTATCTGGAAACACCATATATTTT.

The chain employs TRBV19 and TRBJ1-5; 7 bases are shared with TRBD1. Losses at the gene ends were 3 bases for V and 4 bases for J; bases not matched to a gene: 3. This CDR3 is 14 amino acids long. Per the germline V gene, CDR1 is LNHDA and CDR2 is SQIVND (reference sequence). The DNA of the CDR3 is TGTGCCAGTAGTATGGTGACAGGGAATCAGCCCCAGCATTTT. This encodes CASSMVTGNQPQHF.

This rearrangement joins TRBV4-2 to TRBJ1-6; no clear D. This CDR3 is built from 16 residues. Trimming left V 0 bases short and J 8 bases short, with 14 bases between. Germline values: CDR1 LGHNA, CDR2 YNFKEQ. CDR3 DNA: TGTGCCAGCAGCCAAGATTACGAGGGCGCACATTCACCCCTCCACTTT. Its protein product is CASSQDYEGAHSPLHF.

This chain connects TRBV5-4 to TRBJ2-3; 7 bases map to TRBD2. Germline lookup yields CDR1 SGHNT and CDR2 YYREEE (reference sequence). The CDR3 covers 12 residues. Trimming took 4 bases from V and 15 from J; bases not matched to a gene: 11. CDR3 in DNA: TGTGCCAGCAGCCTGCCTGGGACTACGTACTATTTT. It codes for CASSLPGTTYYF.

The CDR3 region is CASSPTQGIQPQHF. CDR3 sequence (DNA): TGTGCCAGCTCACCAACACAGGGTATTCAGCCCCAGCATTTT. The chain has TRBV18 and TRBJ1-5; perhaps TRBD1 as D (6 bases). The V gene lost 2 bases and the J gene lost 6 bases, with 11 bases spanning the gap. The CDR3 runs 14 residues. Germline V lookup: CDR1 KGHSH, CDR2 LQKENI.

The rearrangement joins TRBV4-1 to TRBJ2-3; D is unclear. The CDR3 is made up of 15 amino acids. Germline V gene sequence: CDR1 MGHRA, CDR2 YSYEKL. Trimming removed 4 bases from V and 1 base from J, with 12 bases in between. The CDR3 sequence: CASSLPSPGTDTQYF. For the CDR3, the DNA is TGCGCCAGCAGCCTACCAAGTCCGGGCACAGATACGCAGTATTTT.

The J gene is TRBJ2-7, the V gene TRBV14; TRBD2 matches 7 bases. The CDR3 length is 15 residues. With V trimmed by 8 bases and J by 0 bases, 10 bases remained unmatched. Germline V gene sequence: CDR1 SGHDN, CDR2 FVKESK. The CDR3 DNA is TGTGCCAGCGGATCCGGGCCGGGGGGCTCCTACGAGCAGTACTTC. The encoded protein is CASGSGPGGSYEQYF.

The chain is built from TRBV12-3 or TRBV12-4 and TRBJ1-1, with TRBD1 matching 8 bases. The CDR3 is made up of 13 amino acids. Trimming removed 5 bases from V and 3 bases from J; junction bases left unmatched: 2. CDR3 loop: CASSRTGYTEAFF. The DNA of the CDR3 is TGTGCCAGCAGTCGGACAGGGTACACTGAAGCTTTCTTT.

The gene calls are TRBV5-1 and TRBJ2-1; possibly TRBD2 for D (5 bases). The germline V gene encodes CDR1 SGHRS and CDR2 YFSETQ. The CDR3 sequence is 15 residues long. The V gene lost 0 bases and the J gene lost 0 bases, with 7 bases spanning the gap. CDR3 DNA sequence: TGCGCCAGCAGCTTGGGAGGGAACTCCTACAATGAGCAGTTCTTC. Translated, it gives CASSLGGNSYNEQFF.

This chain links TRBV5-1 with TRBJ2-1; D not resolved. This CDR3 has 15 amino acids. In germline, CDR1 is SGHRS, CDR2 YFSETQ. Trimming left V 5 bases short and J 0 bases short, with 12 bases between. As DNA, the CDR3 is TGCGCCAGCAGAGGCGTCAGTAGCTCCTACAATGAGCAGTTCTTC. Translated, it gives CASRGVSSSYNEQFF.

Written as DNA, the CDR3 is TGCGCCAGCAGTGTGGGACAGGGGGACTATGGCTACACCTTC. The encoded protein is CASSVGQGDYGYTF. The V gene is TRBV5-1, the J gene TRBJ1-2; 11 bases fit TRBD1. The germline V gene encodes CDR1 SGHRS and CDR2 YFSETQ. The junction had 3 bases not matched to a gene; V was cut back by 5 bases and J by 3 bases. CDR3 length: 14 residues.

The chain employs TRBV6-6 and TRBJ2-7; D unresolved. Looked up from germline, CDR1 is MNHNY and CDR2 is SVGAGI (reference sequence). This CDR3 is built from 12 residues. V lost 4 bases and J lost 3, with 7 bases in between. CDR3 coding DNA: TGTGCCAGCAGTTTCGACATCTACGAGCAGTACTTC. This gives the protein CASSFDIYEQYF.

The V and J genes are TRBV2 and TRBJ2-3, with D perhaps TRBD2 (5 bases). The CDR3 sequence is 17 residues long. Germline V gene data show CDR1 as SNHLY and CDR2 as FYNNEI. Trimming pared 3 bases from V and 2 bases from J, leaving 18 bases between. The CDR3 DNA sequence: TGTGCCAGCAGTGAGGAATCGATGGCGGGCTACACAGATACGCAGTATTTT. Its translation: CASSEESMAGYTDTQYF. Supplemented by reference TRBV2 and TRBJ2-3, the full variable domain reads EPEVTQTPSHQVTQMGQEVILRCVPISNHLYFYWYRQILGQKVEFLVSFYNNEISEKSEIFDDQFSVERPDGSNFTLKIRSTKLEDSAMYFCASSEESMAGYTDTQYFGPGTRLTVL.

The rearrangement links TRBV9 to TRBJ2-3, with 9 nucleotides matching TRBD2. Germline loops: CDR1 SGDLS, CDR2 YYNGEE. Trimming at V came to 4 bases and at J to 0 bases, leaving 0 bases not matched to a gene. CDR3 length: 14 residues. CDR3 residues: CASSLAGSTDTQYF. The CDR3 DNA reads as TGTGCCAGCAGCCTAGCGGGGAGCACAGATACGCAGTATTTT.

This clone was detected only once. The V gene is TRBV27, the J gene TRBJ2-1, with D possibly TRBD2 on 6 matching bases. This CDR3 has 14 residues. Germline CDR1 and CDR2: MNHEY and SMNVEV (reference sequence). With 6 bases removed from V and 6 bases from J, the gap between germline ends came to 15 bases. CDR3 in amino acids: CASRSGVGGNEQFF. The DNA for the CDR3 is TGTGCCAGCAGGTCGGGAGTTGGCGGCAATGAGCAGTTCTTC.

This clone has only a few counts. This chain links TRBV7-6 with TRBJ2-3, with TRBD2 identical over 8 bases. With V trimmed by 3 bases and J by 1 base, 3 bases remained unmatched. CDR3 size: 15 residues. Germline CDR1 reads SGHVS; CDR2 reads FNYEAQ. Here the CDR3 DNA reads TGTGCCAGCAGCTTTAAGACTAGCGGCACAGATACGCAGTATTTT. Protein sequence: CASSFKTSGTDTQYF.

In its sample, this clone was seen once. CDR3 sequence: CAIRDPTGTEAFF. The CDR3 nucleotides read TGTGCCATCAGGGACCCCACTGGCACTGAAGCTTTCTTT. The J gene is TRBJ1-1, the V gene TRBV10-3; D uncertain. The CDR3 runs 13 residues. V lost 6 bases, J lost 4 bases, and 12 bases lay in between. Looked up from germline, CDR1 is ENHRY and CDR2 is SYGVKD.

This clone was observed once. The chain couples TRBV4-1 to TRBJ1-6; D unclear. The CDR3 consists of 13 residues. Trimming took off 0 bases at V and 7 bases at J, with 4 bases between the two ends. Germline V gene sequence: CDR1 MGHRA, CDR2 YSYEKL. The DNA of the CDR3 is TGCGCCAGCAGCCAAGATAGGAATTCACCCCTCCACTTT. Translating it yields CASSQDRNSPLHF.

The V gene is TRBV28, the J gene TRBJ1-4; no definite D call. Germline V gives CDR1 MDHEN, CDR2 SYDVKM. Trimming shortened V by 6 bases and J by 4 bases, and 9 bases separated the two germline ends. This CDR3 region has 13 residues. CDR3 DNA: TGTGCCAGCAGGTTAAGCCTTAATGAAAAACTGTTTTTT. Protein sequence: CASRLSLNEKLFF.

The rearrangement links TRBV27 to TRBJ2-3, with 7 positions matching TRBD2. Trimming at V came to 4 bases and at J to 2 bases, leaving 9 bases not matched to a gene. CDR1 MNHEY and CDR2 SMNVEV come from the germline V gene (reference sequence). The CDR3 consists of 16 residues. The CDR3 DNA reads TGTGCCAGCAGTTACCTGGGACTAAGTCTCACAGATACGCAGTATTTT. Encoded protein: CASSYLGLSLTDTQYF.

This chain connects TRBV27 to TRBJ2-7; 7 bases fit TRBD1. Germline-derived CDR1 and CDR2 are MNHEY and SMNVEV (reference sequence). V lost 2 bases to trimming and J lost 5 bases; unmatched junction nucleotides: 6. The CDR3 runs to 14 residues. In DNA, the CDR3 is TGTGCCAGCAGTTTAAGGCAGGGGGTCCACGAGCAGTACTTC. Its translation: CASSLRQGVHEQYF.

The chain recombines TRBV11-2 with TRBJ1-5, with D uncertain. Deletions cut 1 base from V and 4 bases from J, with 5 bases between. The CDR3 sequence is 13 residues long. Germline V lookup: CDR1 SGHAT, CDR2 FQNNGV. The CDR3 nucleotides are TGTGCCAGCAGCTTAGCGGATAATCAGCCCCAGCATTTT. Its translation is CASSLADNQPQHF.

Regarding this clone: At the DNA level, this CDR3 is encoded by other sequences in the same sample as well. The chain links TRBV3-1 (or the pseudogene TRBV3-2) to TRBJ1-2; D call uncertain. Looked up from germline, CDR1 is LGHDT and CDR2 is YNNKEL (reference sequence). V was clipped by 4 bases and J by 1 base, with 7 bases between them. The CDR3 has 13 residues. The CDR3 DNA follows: TGTGCCAGCAGCCCCTCAGTTAACTATGGCTACACCTTC. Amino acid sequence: CASSPSVNYGYTF.

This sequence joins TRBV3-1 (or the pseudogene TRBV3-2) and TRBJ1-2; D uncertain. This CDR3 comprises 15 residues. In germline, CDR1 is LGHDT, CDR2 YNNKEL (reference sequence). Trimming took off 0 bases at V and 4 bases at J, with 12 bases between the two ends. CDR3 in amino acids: CASSQDRLGSYGYTF. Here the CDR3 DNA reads TGTGCCAGCAGCCAAGATAGGCTGGGGTCCTATGGCTACACCTTC.

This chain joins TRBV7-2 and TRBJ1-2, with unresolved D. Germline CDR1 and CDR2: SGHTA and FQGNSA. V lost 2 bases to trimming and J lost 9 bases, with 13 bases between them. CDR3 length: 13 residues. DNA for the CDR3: TGTGCCAGCAGCTTACCGACGGAGTTAAGCTACACCTTC. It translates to CASSLPTELSYTF.

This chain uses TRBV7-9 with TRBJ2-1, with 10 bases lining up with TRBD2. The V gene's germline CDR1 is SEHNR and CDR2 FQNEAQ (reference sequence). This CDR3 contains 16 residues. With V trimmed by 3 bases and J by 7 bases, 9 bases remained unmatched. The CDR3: CASSLGLAGVGNEQFF. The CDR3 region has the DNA TGTGCCAGCAGCTTGGGTCTAGCGGGAGTTGGTAATGAGCAGTTCTTC. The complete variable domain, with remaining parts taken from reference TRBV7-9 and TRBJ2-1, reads DTGVSQNPRHKITKRGQNVTFRCDPISEHNRLYWYRQTLGQGPEFLTYFQNEAQLEKSRLLSDRFSAERPKGSFSTLEIQRTEQGDSAMYLCASSLGLAGVGNEQFFGPGTRLTVL.

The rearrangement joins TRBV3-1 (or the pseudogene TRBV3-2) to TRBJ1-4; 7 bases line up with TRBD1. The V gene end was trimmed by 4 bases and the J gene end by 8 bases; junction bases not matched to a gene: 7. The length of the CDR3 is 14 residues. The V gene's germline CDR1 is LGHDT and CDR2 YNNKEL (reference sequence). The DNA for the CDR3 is TGTGCCAGCAGCCTCTTCACAGGGGAGGAAAAACTGTTTTTT. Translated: CASSLFTGEEKLFF.